The clone carrying this TCR beta chain was observed once. The germline V gene has CDR1 MRHNA and CDR2 SNTAGT. The CDR3 loop spans 16 amino acids. V was shortened by 4 bases and J by 7 bases, with 20 bases between the two germline ends. This entry belongs to a study of shared clonotypes between healthy human individuals. Terminally differentiated effector memory CD45RA+ cells were excluded from the naive CD8 cells, which were CD45RO-negative and positively selected for CCR7. Assay: immunoSEQ multiplex PCR; the TCRdb copy retains only in-frame clones and omits some. This repertoire shows almost 700,000 clones, around 92% found once; its top ten account for 24%.

This chain links TRBV6-4 with TRBJ2-1; D is possibly TRBD1 or TRBD2 (5 bases each). Material: naive CD8+ T cells sorted from blood. This clonotype was sampled from a man younger than 40 in good health. The CDR3 is CASSGYAGTLRNEQFF. CDR3 sequence (DNA): TGTGCCAGCAGTGGGTATGCCGGGACCCTACGGAATGAGCAGTTCTTC.